Listed below are T cell receptor beta chains from one sample, sequenced in a study of T-cell memory formation after mild COVID-19. TCRdb processed the 5' RACE reads anew with MiXCR; each CDR3 protein has one entry. The data contain about 110,000 distinct CDR3 sequences, 15% to 20% of them singletons. The specimen sequenced was PBMCs or a T cell subset sorted from them (not recorded which). The receptors were gathered from a man younger than 35 who had mild COVID-19 (a few samples of this study predate the infection). Cell type and time point are not known. CDR3s include the opening cysteine and the closing phenylalanine or tryptophan. The order of the fields is V gene, D gene, CDR3 length, clone size, J gene, CDR3 protein, CDR3 DNA. A D gene is named only where the DNA matches it firmly. The listing skips clone size in some rows; elsewhere it reads once, few, many or a size class.

V gene: TRBV4-3
D gene: .
CDR3 length: 21
clone size: .
J gene: TRBJ1-5
CDR3 protein: CASSQDLMRATGRYSNQPQHF
CDR3 DNA: TGCGCCAGCAGCCAAGATCTGATGAGGGCGACAGGACGATATAGCAATCAGCCCCAGCATTTT

V gene: TRBV12-3/TRBV12-4
D gene: TRBD2
CDR3 length: 13
clone size: few
J gene: TRBJ2-1
CDR3 protein: CASSFLAVNEQFF
CDR3 DNA: TGTGCCAGCAGTTTCCTAGCGGTGAATGAGCAGTTCTTC

V gene: TRBV20-1
D gene: TRBD1
CDR3 length: 14
clone size: few
J gene: TRBJ2-7
CDR3 protein: CSASGQANSYEQYF
CDR3 DNA: TGCAGTGCTTCCGGACAGGCTAACTCCTACGAGCAGTACTTC

V gene: TRBV27
D gene: TRBD1
CDR3 length: 14
clone size: .
J gene: TRBJ2-5
CDR3 protein: CASSLYTGGETQYF
CDR3 DNA: TGTGCCAGCAGTTTATATACAGGGGGAGAGACCCAGTACTTC

V gene: TRBV7-2
D gene: .
CDR3 length: 15
clone size: .
J gene: TRBJ1-5
CDR3 protein: CASSLVHGGNQPQHF
CDR3 DNA: TGTGCCAGCAGCTTAGTGCATGGCGGCAATCAGCCCCAGCATTTT

V gene: TRBV6-2/TRBV6-3
D gene: .
CDR3 length: 15
clone size: .
J gene: TRBJ2-7
CDR3 protein: CASTRYETTVYEQYF
CDR3 DNA: TGTGCCAGCACGCGCTACGAGACTACAGTTTACGAGCAGTACTTC

V gene: TRBV30
D gene: .
CDR3 length: 12
clone size: .
J gene: TRBJ1-2
CDR3 protein: CAWSFQRGGYTF
CDR3 DNA: TGTGCCTGGAGTTTCCAGCGCGGTGGCTACACCTTC

V gene: TRBV9
D gene: TRBD2
CDR3 length: 16
clone size: .
J gene: TRBJ2-3
CDR3 protein: CASSALGLAGTDTQYF
CDR3 DNA: TGTGCCAGCAGCGCATTAGGACTAGCGGGAACAGATACGCAGTATTTT

V gene: TRBV5-1
D gene: TRBD2
CDR3 length: 17
clone size: .
J gene: TRBJ2-1
CDR3 protein: CASSLAASGGKGYEQFF
CDR3 DNA: TGCGCCAGCAGCTTGGCGGCTAGCGGGGGGAAAGGGTACGAGCAGTTCTTC

V gene: TRBV7-2
D gene: .
CDR3 length: 14
clone size: .
J gene: TRBJ2-5
CDR3 protein: CASSLYSGPETQYF
CDR3 DNA: TGTGCCAGCAGCTTATATTCAGGGCCGGAGACCCAGTACTTC

V gene: TRBV24-1
D gene: .
CDR3 length: 13
clone size: few
J gene: TRBJ2-2
CDR3 protein: CATSDFGTGELFF
CDR3 DNA: TGTGCCACCAGTGATTTCGGCACCGGGGAGCTGTTTTTT

V gene: TRBV6-5
D gene: .
CDR3 length: 15
clone size: .
J gene: TRBJ2-5
CDR3 protein: CASSYSAAADETQYF
CDR3 DNA: TGTGCCAGCAGTTACTCAGCAGCAGCCGACGAGACCCAGTACTTC

V gene: TRBV28
D gene: .
CDR3 length: 12
clone size: .
J gene: TRBJ2-7
CDR3 protein: CASSLYRREQYF
CDR3 DNA: TGTGCCAGCAGTTTGTACAGGAGAGAGCAGTACTTC

V gene: TRBV3-1
D gene: .
CDR3 length: 14
clone size: few
J gene: TRBJ2-3
CDR3 protein: CASSRLPDSDTQYF
CDR3 DNA: TGTGCCAGCAGCCGCCTTCCTGATTCAGATACGCAGTATTTT

V gene: TRBV7-9
D gene: TRBD1
CDR3 length: 13
clone size: few
J gene: TRBJ2-5
CDR3 protein: CASSLGQGIAQYF
CDR3 DNA: TGTGCCAGCAGCTTAGGACAGGGGATAGCCCAGTACTTC

V gene: TRBV20-1
D gene: .
CDR3 length: 11
clone size: .
J gene: TRBJ1-2
CDR3 protein: CSARDNYGYTF
CDR3 DNA: TGCAGTGCTAGGGACAACTATGGCTACACCTTC

V gene: TRBV12-3/TRBV12-4
D gene: TRBD1
CDR3 length: 13
clone size: few
J gene: TRBJ1-2
CDR3 protein: CASSRQGIRGYTF
CDR3 DNA: TGTGCCAGCAGCCGACAGGGAATTCGTGGCTACACCTTC

V gene: TRBV6-1
D gene: .
CDR3 length: 13
clone size: .
J gene: TRBJ2-3
CDR3 protein: CASSERTRNTQYF
CDR3 DNA: TGTGCCAGCAGTGAGCGGACGAGGAATACGCAGTATTTT

V gene: TRBV24-1
D gene: .
CDR3 length: 13
clone size: few
J gene: TRBJ2-1
CDR3 protein: CATGLGGRDEQFF
CDR3 DNA: TGTGCCACCGGGCTGGGGGGCCGGGATGAGCAGTTCTTC

V gene: TRBV2
D gene: TRBD1
CDR3 length: 15
clone size: few
J gene: TRBJ1-6
CDR3 protein: CASSSTGTGTSPLHF
CDR3 DNA: TGTGCCAGCAGTTCGACCGGGACAGGGACTTCACCCCTCCACTTT

V gene: TRBV27
D gene: TRBD1
CDR3 length: 15
clone size: many
J gene: TRBJ2-5
CDR3 protein: CASSSGTGGVETQYF
CDR3 DNA: TGTGCCAGCAGTTCGGGGACAGGGGGCGTGGAGACCCAGTACTTC

V gene: TRBV7-2
D gene: TRBD2
CDR3 length: 15
clone size: .
J gene: TRBJ2-7
CDR3 protein: CASNRRGAGGAEQYF
CDR3 DNA: TGTGCCAGCAACAGGAGAGGGGCGGGGGGCGCTGAGCAGTACTTC

V gene: TRBV5-1
D gene: TRBD2
CDR3 length: 14
clone size: .
J gene: TRBJ2-3
CDR3 protein: CASSSGGDTDTQYF
CDR3 DNA: TGCGCCAGCTCCAGCGGGGGCGACACAGATACGCAGTATTTT

V gene: TRBV9
D gene: .
CDR3 length: 13
clone size: .
J gene: TRBJ1-3
CDR3 protein: CASSVAPWNTIYF
CDR3 DNA: TGTGCCAGCAGCGTAGCACCGTGGAACACCATATATTTT

V gene: TRBV6-5
D gene: .
CDR3 length: 13
clone size: .
J gene: TRBJ1-2
CDR3 protein: CASSYQGNYGYTF
CDR3 DNA: TGTGCCAGCAGTTATCAGGGGAACTATGGCTACACCTTC

V gene: TRBV20-1
D gene: .
CDR3 length: 14
clone size: .
J gene: TRBJ2-5
CDR3 protein: CSAPLDGRQETQYF
CDR3 DNA: TGCAGTGCCCCCCTGGACGGGCGACAAGAGACCCAGTACTTC

V gene: TRBV7-2
D gene: .
CDR3 length: 14
clone size: many
J gene: TRBJ2-7
CDR3 protein: CASSLGPTPLEQYF
CDR3 DNA: TGTGCCAGCAGCCTCGGACCCACACCCCTCGAGCAGTACTTC

V gene: TRBV7-7
D gene: TRBD1
CDR3 length: 13
clone size: .
J gene: TRBJ2-1
CDR3 protein: CASSLGQDNEQFF
CDR3 DNA: TGTGCTAGCAGCTTAGGACAGGACAATGAGCAGTTCTTC

V gene: TRBV5-1
D gene: .
CDR3 length: 13
clone size: .
J gene: TRBJ2-3
CDR3 protein: CASAFGVPDTQYF
CDR3 DNA: TGCGCCAGCGCCTTTGGGGTACCAGATACGCAGTATTTT

V gene: TRBV18
D gene: TRBD2
CDR3 length: 14
clone size: .
J gene: TRBJ2-7
CDR3 protein: CASSTSGGFYEQYF
CDR3 DNA: TGTGCCAGCTCAACTAGCGGGGGTTTTTACGAGCAGTACTTC

V gene: TRBV10-3
D gene: .
CDR3 length: 12
clone size: few
J gene: TRBJ2-7
CDR3 protein: CAISESTGEQYF
CDR3 DNA: TGTGCCATCAGTGAGTCGACGGGGGAGCAGTACTTC

V gene: TRBV6-5
D gene: .
CDR3 length: 13
clone size: .
J gene: TRBJ1-2
CDR3 protein: CASSARDTWGYTF
CDR3 DNA: TGTGCCAGCAGTGCGCGGGACACATGGGGCTACACCTTC

V gene: TRBV20-1
D gene: TRBD2
CDR3 length: 14
clone size: .
J gene: TRBJ2-1
CDR3 protein: CSASHPGGAGEQFF
CDR3 DNA: TGCAGTGCTAGTCATCCCGGGGGGGCCGGTGAGCAGTTCTTC

V gene: TRBV5-6
D gene: .
CDR3 length: 15
clone size: .
J gene: TRBJ1-1
CDR3 protein: CASSHRGWGNTEAFF
CDR3 DNA: TGTGCCAGCAGCCACCGAGGATGGGGAAACACTGAAGCTTTCTTT

V gene: TRBV20-1
D gene: TRBD1
CDR3 length: 15
clone size: few
J gene: TRBJ2-3
CDR3 protein: CSAGTVLLSTDTQYF
CDR3 DNA: TGCAGTGCAGGGACAGTTTTACTAAGCACAGATACGCAGTATTTT

V gene: TRBV19
D gene: .
CDR3 length: 14
clone size: .
J gene: TRBJ2-3
CDR3 protein: CASSVRTSTDTQYF
CDR3 DNA: TGTGCCAGTAGTGTACGGACCAGCACAGATACGCAGTATTTT

V gene: TRBV12-3/TRBV12-4
D gene: .
CDR3 length: 13
clone size: .
J gene: TRBJ1-5
CDR3 protein: CASQGQSNQPQHF
CDR3 DNA: TGTGCCAGCCAAGGACAGAGTAATCAGCCCCAGCATTTT

V gene: TRBV5-1
D gene: .
CDR3 length: 13
clone size: .
J gene: TRBJ1-6
CDR3 protein: CASSFGQISPLHF
CDR3 DNA: TGCGCCAGCAGCTTCGGACAGATTTCACCCCTCCACTTT

V gene: TRBV24-1
D gene: .
CDR3 length: 13
clone size: many
J gene: TRBJ2-5
CDR3 protein: CATSDGSQETQYF
CDR3 DNA: TGTGCCACCAGTGACGGGAGCCAAGAGACCCAGTACTTC

V gene: TRBV20-1
D gene: TRBD1
CDR3 length: 14
clone size: .
J gene: TRBJ1-1
CDR3 protein: CSAGDRAVDTEAFF
CDR3 DNA: TGCAGTGCTGGGGACAGGGCCGTTGACACTGAAGCTTTCTTT

V gene: TRBV20-1
D gene: .
CDR3 length: 15
clone size: few
J gene: TRBJ1-2
CDR3 protein: CSARDPQGRHYGYTF
CDR3 DNA: TGCAGTGCTAGAGATCCCCAGGGGCGACACTATGGCTACACCTTC

V gene: TRBV7-2
D gene: .
CDR3 length: 12
clone size: .
J gene: TRBJ1-1
CDR3 protein: CASSYEYTEAFF
CDR3 DNA: TGTGCCAGCAGCTATGAATACACTGAAGCTTTCTTT

V gene: TRBV5-1
D gene: TRBD2
CDR3 length: 18
clone size: few
J gene: TRBJ2-1
CDR3 protein: CASTPWGVAGGRGGEQFF
CDR3 DNA: TGCGCCAGCACCCCCTGGGGGGTCGCGGGGGGGCGTGGCGGTGAGCAGTTCTTC

V gene: TRBV6-6
D gene: .
CDR3 length: 13
clone size: .
J gene: TRBJ2-5
CDR3 protein: CASSQEIQETQYF
CDR3 DNA: TGTGCCAGCAGTCAGGAGATACAAGAGACCCAGTACTTC

V gene: TRBV3-1
D gene: TRBD2
CDR3 length: 16
clone size: few
J gene: TRBJ2-5
CDR3 protein: CASSQSGGAWQETQYF
CDR3 DNA: TGTGCCAGCAGCCAGAGCGGGGGGGCTTGGCAAGAGACCCAGTACTTC

V gene: TRBV6-2/TRBV6-3
D gene: .
CDR3 length: 13
clone size: .
J gene: TRBJ2-5
CDR3 protein: CASSRAPDETQYF
CDR3 DNA: TGTGCCAGCTCCCGGGCGCCTGATGAGACCCAGTACTTC

V gene: TRBV5-1
D gene: TRBD2
CDR3 length: 16
clone size: .
J gene: TRBJ2-3
CDR3 protein: CASSFLTGGAPDTQYF
CDR3 DNA: TGCGCCAGCAGCTTCCTGACGGGGGGAGCCCCAGATACGCAGTATTTT

V gene: TRBV27
D gene: .
CDR3 length: 13
clone size: few
J gene: TRBJ1-1
CDR3 protein: CASSLMKNTEAFF
CDR3 DNA: TGTGCCAGCAGTTTAATGAAGAACACTGAAGCTTTCTTT